This entry is about one T cell receptor (beta chain). Its antigen remains unidentified. Qualities for individual bases were not recorded, and no much larger clone is one base off. Collaborating institutions collected whole blood in K2EDTA tubes following their own protocols. For TCRbeta analysis, collaborators shipped samples as frozen whole blood, isolated PBMCs, or DNA extracted from either of those sample types. TCRbeta CDR3 regions were amplified from genomic DNA by means of the immunoSEQ Assay, a bias-controlled multiplex PCR. The authors' analysis ran thus. Within the assay, amplification of reference gene primers was used to estimate how many nucleated cells each sample contained. To quantify the absolute abundance of each unique TCRbeta CDR3 rearrangement, sequence reads were collapsed and filtered. For each sample, productive Simpson clonality was calculated by taking the square root of Simpson's diversity index across productive rearrangements. TCRdb took over this immuneACCESS table, retaining in-frame rearrangements with V and J assigned. Such tables are incomplete; in checked studies, under half of the missing clones stem from an unresolved V gene, and the remainder is unexplained. The V and J calls and clone size come from that table; D and trimming were worked out from the DNA. A total of 100,000 to 150,000 clones appear in this sample, more than 75% of them only once. The ten most abundant clones make up 2% to 2.5% of the sample.

This entry belongs to a study of blood T cell repertoires in COVID-19 (TCRdb year 2020). Background on the whole study: Samples covering the acute and convalescent phases of COVID-19 were provided by collaborators in the United States, Italy and Spain. Deeply sampled blood TCRbeta repertoires from subjects exposed to, actively infected with, or recovered from COVID-19 were included in the dataset. HLA class I and class II types, where available, came from metadata supplied by the sample provider rather than from assay-based typing. The repertoires were released in a freely available public database intended as a resource for research on the immune response to SARS-CoV-2. Samples were obtained from the ongoing ImmuneRACE study (first 160 participants) and from about 1,300 subjects provided by 6 global collaborators. The prospective study material was composed of cDNA or gDNA derived from T cells, B-cell-depleted T cells, or PBMCs. A de-identified subject ID, COVID-19 status, age in years and sex were almost always included in the sample metadata.

General study outcomes and caveats: The quantity of clinical and demographic metadata differed by source and by participant and was supplied without curation.

The CDR3 numbers 16 residues from cysteine through phenylalanine. Only CDR3 DNA is held: 48 bases, read in frame from base 1. V drops 0 bases and J drops 4 bases, leaving 13 bases in between. The germline V gene specifies MNHEY as CDR1 and SVGAGI as CDR2. This clonotype was sampled from a woman between 45 and 65 years old with acute or convalescent COVID-19. Source material: peripheral blood. This chain joins TRBV6-5 to TRBJ1-3, with an unclear D gene assignment. At the DNA level, the sequence is TGTGCCAGCAGTTACTCGAGCCCGTCGTCAGGAAACACCATATATTTT. It is translated as CASSYSSPSSGNTIYF.